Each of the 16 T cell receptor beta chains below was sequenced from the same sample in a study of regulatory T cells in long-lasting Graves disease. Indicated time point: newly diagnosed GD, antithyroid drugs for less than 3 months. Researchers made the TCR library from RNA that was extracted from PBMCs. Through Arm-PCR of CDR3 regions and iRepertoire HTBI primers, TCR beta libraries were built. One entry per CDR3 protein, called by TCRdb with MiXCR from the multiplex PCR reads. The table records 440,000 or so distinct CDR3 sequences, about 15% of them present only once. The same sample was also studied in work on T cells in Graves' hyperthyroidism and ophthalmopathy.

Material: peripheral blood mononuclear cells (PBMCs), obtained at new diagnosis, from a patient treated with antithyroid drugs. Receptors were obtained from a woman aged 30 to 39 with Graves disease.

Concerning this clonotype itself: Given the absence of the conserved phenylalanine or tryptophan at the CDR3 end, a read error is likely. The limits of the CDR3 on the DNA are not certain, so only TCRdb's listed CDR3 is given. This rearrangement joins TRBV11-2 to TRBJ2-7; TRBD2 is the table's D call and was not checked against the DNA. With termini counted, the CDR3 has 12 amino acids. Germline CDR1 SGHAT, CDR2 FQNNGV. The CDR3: CASSHMVGGPVL.

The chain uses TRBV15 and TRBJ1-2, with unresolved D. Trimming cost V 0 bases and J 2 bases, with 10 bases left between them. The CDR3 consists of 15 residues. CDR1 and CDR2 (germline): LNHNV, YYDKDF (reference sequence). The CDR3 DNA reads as TGTGCCACCAGCAGAGATCTCACGGTGAACTATGGCTACACCTTC. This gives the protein CATSRDLTVNYGYTF.

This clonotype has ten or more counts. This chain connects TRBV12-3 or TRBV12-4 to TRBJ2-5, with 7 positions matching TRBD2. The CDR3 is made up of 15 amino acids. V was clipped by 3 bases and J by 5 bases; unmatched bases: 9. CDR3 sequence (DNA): TGTGCCAGCAGTTTGGGGGGGGATAAGGTGGAGACCCAGTACTTC. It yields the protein CASSLGGDKVETQYF.

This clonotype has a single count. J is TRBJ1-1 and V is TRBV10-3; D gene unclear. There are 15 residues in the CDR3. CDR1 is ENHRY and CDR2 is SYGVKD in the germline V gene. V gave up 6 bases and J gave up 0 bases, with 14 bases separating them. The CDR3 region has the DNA TGTGCCATCAGGGGCGGTATCAATATGAACACTGAAGCTTTCTTT. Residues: CAIRGGINMNTEAFF.

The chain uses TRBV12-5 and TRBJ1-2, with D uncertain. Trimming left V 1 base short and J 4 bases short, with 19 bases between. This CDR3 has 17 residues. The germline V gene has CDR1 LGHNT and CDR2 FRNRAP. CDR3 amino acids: CASGLDLDSFSLYGYTF. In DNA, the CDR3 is TGTGCTAGTGGTTTGGACCTTGATTCCTTCAGTCTCTATGGCTACACCTTC.

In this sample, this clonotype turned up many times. CDR3 sequence (DNA): TGCGCCAGCAGCGCCGGGACAGGCCAACCCTACGAGCAGTACTTC. As protein: CASSAGTGQPYEQYF. V is TRBV5-1 and J is TRBJ2-7; 8 bases map to TRBD1. Germline CDR1 is SGHRS and CDR2 is YFSETQ. This CDR3 spans 15 amino acids. Trimming cost V 4 bases and J 2 bases; bases outside gene matches: 8. The variable domain in full, with the rest retrieved from reference TRBV5-1 and TRBJ2-7, is KAGVTQTPRYLIKTRGQQVTLSCSPISGHRSVSWYQQTPGQGLQFLFEYFSETQRNKGNFPGRFSGRQFSNSRSEMNVSTLELGDSALYLCASSAGTGQPYEQYFGPGTRLTVT.

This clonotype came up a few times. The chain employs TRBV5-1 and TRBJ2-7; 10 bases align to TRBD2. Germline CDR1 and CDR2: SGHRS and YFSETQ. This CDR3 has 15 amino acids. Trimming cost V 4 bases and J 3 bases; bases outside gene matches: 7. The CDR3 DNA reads TGCGCCAGCAGCCCCGGACTAGCGGAGATCTACGAGCAGTACTTC. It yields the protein CASSPGLAEIYEQYF.

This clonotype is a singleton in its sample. CDR3 region: CASRDGLAGGRTGELFF. CDR3 nucleotide sequence: TGTGCCAGCAGGGATGGACTAGCGGGAGGGCGGACCGGGGAGCTGTTTTTT. This rearrangement joins TRBV11-2 to TRBJ2-2, with 15 bases identical to TRBD2. Germline V gene sequence: CDR1 SGHAT, CDR2 FQNNGV. Trimming took 6 bases from V and 5 from J; bases not matched to a gene: 7. This CDR3 has 17 residues.

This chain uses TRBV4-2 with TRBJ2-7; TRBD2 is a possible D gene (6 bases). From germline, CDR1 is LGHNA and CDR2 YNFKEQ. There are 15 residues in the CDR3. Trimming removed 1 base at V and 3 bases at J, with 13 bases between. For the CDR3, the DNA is TGTGCCAGCAGCCAAGTCTTAGCGGCGAACTACGAGCAGTACTTC. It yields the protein CASSQVLAANYEQYF.

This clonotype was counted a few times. CDR3 protein: CASSQEWESNQPQHF. CDR3 DNA: TGTGCCAGCAGCCAAGAATGGGAGAGCAATCAGCCCCAGCATTTT. This sequence joins TRBV4-2 and TRBJ1-5; no definite D call. Germline-derived CDR1 and CDR2 are LGHNA and YNFKEQ. The CDR3 totals 15 residues. V was pared by 0 bases and J by 1 base, with 7 bases between.

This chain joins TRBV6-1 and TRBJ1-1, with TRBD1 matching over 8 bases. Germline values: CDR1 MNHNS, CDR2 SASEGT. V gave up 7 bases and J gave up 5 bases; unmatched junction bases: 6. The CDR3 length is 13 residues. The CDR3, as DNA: TGTGCCAGCAATTTACAGGGGGAGACTGAAGCTTTCTTT. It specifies CASNLQGETEAFF.

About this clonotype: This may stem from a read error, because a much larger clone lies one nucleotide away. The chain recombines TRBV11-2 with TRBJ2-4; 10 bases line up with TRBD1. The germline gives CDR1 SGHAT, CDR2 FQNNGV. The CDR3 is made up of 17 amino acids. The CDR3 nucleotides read TGTGCCAGCAGACCCCGGACAGGGGGGATAGCCAGAAACATTCAGTACTTC. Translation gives CASRPRTGGIARNIQYF.

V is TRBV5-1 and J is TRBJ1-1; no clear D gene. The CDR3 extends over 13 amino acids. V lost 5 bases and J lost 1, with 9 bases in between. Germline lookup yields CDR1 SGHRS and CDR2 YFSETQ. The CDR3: CASRKRPNTEAFF. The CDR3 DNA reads TGCGCCAGCAGGAAGAGACCGAACACTGAAGCTTTCTTT.

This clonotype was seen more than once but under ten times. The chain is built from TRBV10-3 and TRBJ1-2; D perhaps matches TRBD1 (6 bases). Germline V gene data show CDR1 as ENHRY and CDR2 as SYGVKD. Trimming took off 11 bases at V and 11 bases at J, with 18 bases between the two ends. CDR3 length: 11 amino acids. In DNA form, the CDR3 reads TGTGCCTCAACGGGGGGGCGCGTTTACACCTTC. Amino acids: CASTGGRVYTF.

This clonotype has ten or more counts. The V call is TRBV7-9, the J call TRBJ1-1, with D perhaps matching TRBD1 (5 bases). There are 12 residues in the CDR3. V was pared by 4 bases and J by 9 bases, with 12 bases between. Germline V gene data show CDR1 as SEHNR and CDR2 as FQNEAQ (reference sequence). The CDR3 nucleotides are TGTGCCAGCAGCTCAAGGGACGGGAAAGCTTTCTTT. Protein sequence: CASSSRDGKAFF.

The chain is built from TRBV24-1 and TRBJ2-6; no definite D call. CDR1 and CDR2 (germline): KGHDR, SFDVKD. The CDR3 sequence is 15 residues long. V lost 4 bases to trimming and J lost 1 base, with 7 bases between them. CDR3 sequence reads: CATSESTSGANVLTF. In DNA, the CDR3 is TGTGCCACCAGTGAGTCAACGTCTGGGGCCAACGTCCTGACTTTC.